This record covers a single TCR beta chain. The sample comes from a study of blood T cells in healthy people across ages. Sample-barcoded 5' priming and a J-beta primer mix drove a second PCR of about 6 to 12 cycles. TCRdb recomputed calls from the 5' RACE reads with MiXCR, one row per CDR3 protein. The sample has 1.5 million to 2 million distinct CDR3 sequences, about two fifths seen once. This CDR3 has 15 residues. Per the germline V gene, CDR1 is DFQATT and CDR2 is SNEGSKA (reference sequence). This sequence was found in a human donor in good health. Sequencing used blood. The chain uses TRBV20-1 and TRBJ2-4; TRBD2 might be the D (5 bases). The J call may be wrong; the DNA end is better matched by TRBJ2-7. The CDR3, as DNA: TGCAGTGCTTCACCACTAGGCAGCGTCAGCAACGAGCAGTACTTC. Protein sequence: CSASPLGSVSNEQYF.